Following are 7 T cell receptor beta chains from one sample sequenced in a study of blood T cell repertoires in COVID-19. The method was immunoSEQ multiplex PCR; TCRdb's version includes in-frame clones alone and lacks a portion of them. Of around 450,000 clones listed, 85% to 90% were seen once; the top ten hold roughly 4%. The sequenced sample consisted of peripheral blood. The receptors come from a woman aged 30 to 39 with acute or convalescent COVID-19.

The rearrangement joins TRBV10-3 to TRBJ1-2; TRBD1 might be the D (6 bases). V lost 10 bases, J lost 5 bases, and 20 bases lay in between. CDR3 length equals 14 residues. Germline assignment: CDR1 ENHRY and CDR2 SYGVKD. CDR3 amino acids: CATGGEQQGYGYTF. DNA of the CDR3: TGTGCCACCGGGGGGGAGCAACAGGGTTATGGCTACACCTTC.

V is TRBV27 and J is TRBJ1-1; no clear D. The ends were cut back, 2 bases at V and 1 base at J, with 11 bases in the middle. The CDR3 spans 15 residues. Germline V CDR1 and CDR2: MNHEY, SMNVEV (reference sequence). CDR3 in DNA: TGTGCCAGCAGTTTAGACCGGGGAAAGAACACTGAAGCTTTCTTT. This encodes CASSLDRGKNTEAFF.

The V and J genes are TRBV4-1 and TRBJ2-3; TRBD2 aligns across 10 bases. Trimming cost V 1 base and J 2 bases; bases outside gene matches: 6. The CDR3 extends over 17 amino acids. From germline, CDR1 is MGHRA and CDR2 YSYEKL. CDR3 DNA: TGCGCCAGCAGCCAAGCGCTACTAGCGGGGCTCACAGATACGCAGTATTTT. Translating gives CASSQALLAGLTDTQYF.

The chain joins TRBV28 to TRBJ2-7, with D tentatively TRBD1 (5 bases). Trimming removed 3 bases from V and 2 bases from J, with 5 bases in between. This CDR3 is 12 amino acids long. CDR1 and CDR2 from the germline V gene are MDHEN and SYDVKM. The CDR3 nucleotides are TGTGCCAGCAGTTTCAGGGCCTACGAGCAGTACTTC. It encodes CASSFRAYEQYF.

The CDR3 loop reads CASSQDQISYEQYF. In DNA form, the CDR3 reads TGCGCCAGCAGCCAAGATCAGATCTCCTACGAGCAGTACTTC. This chain uses TRBV4-1 with TRBJ2-7; D is ambiguous. CDR1 and CDR2 (germline): MGHRA, YSYEKL. Trimming left V 0 bases short and J 0 bases short, with 6 bases between. CDR3 length: 14 amino acids.

This chain uses TRBV5-6 with TRBJ2-5, with TRBD2 as a possible D gene (5 bases). Germline CDR1 is SGHDT and CDR2 is YYEEEE. This CDR3 has 16 amino acids. V lost 4 bases and J 3 bases, leaving 19 bases between the germline ends. CDR3 sequence (DNA): TGTGCCAGCAGCCCCCTGAGTGGGCGGGTTAAAGAGACCCAGTACTTC. Its translation: CASSPLSGRVKETQYF.

This clone was observed a single time. In DNA, the CDR3 is TGTGCCAGCAGCCAAGAAGGGCGGGGAGGTTGGGATGGCTACACCTTC. It codes for CASSQEGRGGWDGYTF. The chain has TRBV4-2 and TRBJ1-2; no firm D call. The CDR3 runs 16 residues. Germline CDR1 LGHNA, CDR2 YNFKEQ. V was cut by 0 bases and J by 6 bases, with 17 bases left in between.